What follows are 13 T cell receptor beta chains derived from one specimen sequenced in a study of shared clonotypes between healthy human individuals. Produced via immunoSEQ multiplex PCR; TCRdb's table is partial and in-frame only. The data show roughly 1,500,000 clones, approximately 98.5% seen once. The sample taken for sequencing was naive CD4+ T cells sorted from blood. Subset specified: CD45RA+ positively selected. Receptors were obtained from a man aged 30 to 45 in good health.

The V gene is TRBV28, the J gene TRBJ2-5, with TRBD2 matching 9 bases. CDR3 length: 17 amino acids. The ends lost 8 bases at V and 6 bases at J; junction bases unmatched: 19. Germline V gene data show CDR1 as MDHEN and CDR2 as SYDVKM. CDR3 in amino acids: CASEKNRSGRFTKTQYF. The CDR3 nucleotides are TGTGCCAGCGAAAAGAACCGAAGCGGGAGGTTTACGAAGACCCAGTACTTC.

The V gene is TRBV2, the J gene TRBJ1-2; D is uncertain. CDR1 and CDR2 from the germline V gene are SNHLY and FYNNEI. The V gene lost 8 bases and the J gene lost 7 bases, with 17 bases spanning the gap. The CDR3 extends over 13 amino acids. Here the CDR3 reads CASEPGTGSGYTF. As DNA, the CDR3 is TGTGCCAGCGAGCCGGGCACCGGGAGTGGCTACACCTTC.

The gene calls are TRBV2 and TRBJ2-1; 7 positions match TRBD2. This CDR3 is built from 13 residues. After removal of 4 bases from V and 6 bases from J, the junction contained 3 bases not matched to a gene. Germline V gene data show CDR1 as SNHLY and CDR2 as FYNNEI. CDR3 nucleotide sequence: TGTGCCAGCAGTGGGGAGGGTTCCAATGAGCAGTTCTTC. This encodes CASSGEGSNEQFF.

Details on this clone: In the same sample, other DNA sequences code for this CDR3. The chain is built from TRBV6-5 and TRBJ1-2, with 9 bases lining up with TRBD1. This CDR3 has 14 residues. Unmatched junction bases numbered 0, after V lost 0 bases and J lost 4 bases. CDR1 MNHEY and CDR2 SVGAGI come from the germline V gene. The CDR3 bases are TGTGCCAGCAGTTACTCGACAGGGGGCTATGGCTACACCTTC. Translation gives CASSYSTGGYGYTF.

The V call is TRBV5-4, the J call TRBJ2-2; TRBD2 agrees at 10 bases. Germline lookup yields CDR1 SGHNT and CDR2 YYREEE (reference sequence). The CDR3 contains 16 residues. V shed 5 bases, J shed 7 bases, and the junction held 11 bases outside the gene matches. The CDR3 region has the DNA TGTGCCAGCAGTAAACTACTAGCGGGGCTAGTCGGGGAGCTGTTTTTT. It is translated as CASSKLLAGLVGELFF.

The rearrangement links TRBV9 to TRBJ2-5, with 7 bases matching TRBD2. The ends lost 3 bases at V and 10 bases at J; junction bases unmatched: 12. The CDR3 runs to 14 residues. Germline CDR1 SGDLS, CDR2 YYNGEE. Here the CDR3 reads CASSGISGSLIQYF. Written as DNA, the CDR3 is TGTGCCAGCAGCGGAATTAGCGGGTCTCTGATCCAGTACTTC. Using reference TRBV9 and TRBJ2-5 for the parts outside the CDR3, the full variable domain is DSGVTQTPKHLITATGQRVTLRCSPRSGDLSVYWYQQSLDQGLQFLIQYYNGEERAKGNILERFSAQQFPDLHSELNLSSLELGDSALYFCASSGISGSLIQYFGPGTRLLVL.

V usage is TRBV5-1 and J usage is TRBJ2-3, with TRBD2 matching 7 bases. Germline values: CDR1 SGHRS, CDR2 YFSETQ. The length of the CDR3 is 14 residues. Trimming at V came to 9 bases and at J to 6 bases, leaving 13 bases not matched to a gene. CDR3 in DNA: TGCGCCACCTCGGGGGGAGGGTTGCCGGATACGCAGTATTTT. Translating gives CATSGGGLPDTQYF.

This chain joins TRBV5-4 and TRBJ2-3, with 10 positions matching TRBD2. CDR1 and CDR2 from the germline V gene are SGHNT and YYREEE (reference sequence). The CDR3 length is 17 residues. V trimming: 0 bases; J trimming: 3 bases; junction bases outside the gene matches: 7. The CDR3 DNA reads TGTGCCAGCAGCTTGGCGGCTAGCGGGAGTTTAACAGATACGCAGTATTTT. Amino acids: CASSLAASGSLTDTQYF.

V usage is TRBV11-3 and J usage is TRBJ1-1; a possible D gene is TRBD1 (6 bases). Germline loops: CDR1 SGHNT, CDR2 YENEEA. This CDR3 is 13 amino acids long. Trimming shortened V by 2 bases and J by 11 bases, and 15 bases separated the two germline ends. CDR3 in amino acids: CASSLSGDRGAFF. Here the CDR3 DNA reads TGTGCCAGCAGCTTATCAGGGGATAGGGGGGCTTTCTTT. Looking up the rest from reference TRBV11-3 and TRBJ1-1 gives the full variable domain: EAGVVQSPRYKIIEKKQPVAFWCNPISGHNTLYWYLQNLGQGPELLIRYENEEAVDDSQLPKDRFSAERLKGVDSTLKIQPAELGDSAVYLCASSLSGDRGAFFGQGTRLTVV.

The chain recombines TRBV6-1 with TRBJ2-7; maybe TRBD2 (5 bases). This CDR3 contains 12 residues. V was cut by 7 bases and J by 6 bases, with 13 bases left in between. Germline V gene lookup returns CDR1 MNHNS and CDR2 SASEGT. CDR3 bases: TGTGCCAGCACCGGGGTCAGTCCCGAGCAGTACTTC. It specifies CASTGVSPEQYF.

This clone has a single count. In nucleotides, the CDR3 is TGCGCCAGCAGCTTTGTCCCTACGGGCACCGGGGAGCTGTTTTTT. Encoded protein: CASSFVPTGTGELFF. This rearrangement joins TRBV5-1 to TRBJ2-2; D is undetermined. Germline V gene sequence: CDR1 SGHRS, CDR2 YFSETQ. The V and J ends lost 2 bases and 4 bases respectively, with 12 bases between them. The CDR3 is 15 residues long. Full variable domain (remainder filled in from reference TRBV5-1 and TRBJ2-2): KAGVTQTPRYLIKTRGQQVTLSCSPISGHRSVSWYQQTPGQGLQFLFEYFSETQRNKGNFPGRFSGRQFSNSRSEMNVSTLELGDSALYLCASSFVPTGTGELFFGEGSRLTVL.

This chain joins TRBV7-2 and TRBJ1-3, with TRBD1 as a possible D gene (6 bases). V gave up 3 bases and J gave up 0 bases, with 9 bases separating them. This CDR3 spans 15 amino acids. Germline V gives CDR1 SGHTA, CDR2 FQGNSA. The CDR3 loop reads CASSFQGSSGNTIYF. The CDR3 nucleotides read TGTGCCAGCAGCTTTCAGGGGAGCTCTGGAAACACCATATATTTT.

V gene TRBV4-3 combines with J gene TRBJ2-3, with a tentative D call TRBD2 (6 bases). CDR3 length equals 15 residues. Trimming shortened V by 0 bases and J by 7 bases, and 14 bases separated the two germline ends. The germline gives CDR1 LGHNA, CDR2 YSLEER. DNA of the CDR3: TGCGCCAGCAGCCAAGAGCCAGGGCGGGGCAATACGCAGTATTTT. This sequence encodes CASSQEPGRGNTQYF.